What follows are 25 T cell receptor beta chains derived from one specimen sequenced in a study of cytomegalovirus exposure and HLA in healthy donors. Measured with immunoSEQ multiplex PCR; TCRdb has only the in-frame clones, and not every one. The data hold 150,000 to 200,000 clones, with roughly 86% observed a single time. Sequencing used PBMCs. The source of these receptors is a man between 18 and 35 years old in good health and CMV-seropositive.

The V call is TRBV2, the J call TRBJ2-3; TRBD2 matches at 11 bases. Trimming removed 3 bases from V and 5 bases from J; junction bases left unmatched: 1. The CDR3 sequence is 14 residues long. Germline assignment: CDR1 SNHLY and CDR2 FYNNEI. Here the CDR3 DNA reads TGTGCCAGCAGTGACGGACTAGCGGGAGATACGCAGTATTTT. The encoded protein is CASSDGLAGDTQYF.

This chain joins TRBV27 and TRBJ2-7, with D perhaps matching TRBD1 (6 bases). The CDR3 covers 17 residues. V was clipped by 2 bases and J by 3 bases, with 20 bases between them. CDR1 and CDR2 (germline): MNHEY, SMNVEV (reference sequence). CDR3 in DNA: TGTGCCAGCAGTTTAGGTTCGGCAGGGGTAGGTGACTACGAGCAGTACTTC. Amino acid sequence: CASSLGSAGVGDYEQYF.

This clone showed up just once. The V call is TRBV9, the J call TRBJ1-1; TRBD1 might be the D (6 bases). Germline-derived CDR1 and CDR2 are SGDLS and YYNGEE. Trimming took off 4 bases at V and 2 bases at J, with 15 bases between the two ends. CDR3 size: 15 residues. The CDR3 loop is CASSPLQGGNTEAFF. CDR3 bases: TGTGCCAGCAGCCCCCTTCAAGGGGGAAACACTGAAGCTTTCTTT.

The rearrangement joins TRBV25-1 to TRBJ2-3; 8 bases are shared with TRBD2. Per germline, CDR1 MGHDK and CDR2 SYGVNS. CDR3 length: 13 amino acids. The J segment lost 7 bases and the V segment lost 4 bases, leaving 4 bases of the junction unmatched. This CDR3 reads CASSGTSFNTQYF. CDR3 nucleotide sequence: TGTGCCAGCAGTGGGACTAGCTTCAATACGCAGTATTTT.

V usage is TRBV5-1 and J usage is TRBJ2-1; 7 bases fit TRBD2. The V gene's germline CDR1 is SGHRS and CDR2 YFSETQ. With V trimmed by 1 base and J by 10 bases, 2 bases remained unmatched. This CDR3 spans 12 amino acids. DNA of the CDR3: TGCGCCAGCAGCTTGATGGGGGGGGAGCAGTTCTTC. It specifies CASSLMGGEQFF. The variable domain in full, completed from reference TRBV5-1 and TRBJ2-1, reads KAGVTQTPRYLIKTRGQQVTLSCSPISGHRSVSWYQQTPGQGLQFLFEYFSETQRNKGNFPGRFSGRQFSNSRSEMNVSTLELGDSALYLCASSLMGGEQFFGPGTRLTVL.

Written as DNA, the CDR3 is TGCGCCAGCAGCGGGTCGCTAGCGGGTAGAGATACGCAGTATTTT. Its translation is CASSGSLAGRDTQYF. V usage is TRBV5-1 and J usage is TRBJ2-3, with 8 positions matching TRBD2. This CDR3 is 15 amino acids long. Per the germline V gene, CDR1 is SGHRS and CDR2 is YFSETQ. V gave up 4 bases and J gave up 5 bases; unmatched junction bases: 9. Filled out from reference TRBV5-1 and TRBJ2-3, the complete variable domain reads KAGVTQTPRYLIKTRGQQVTLSCSPISGHRSVSWYQQTPGQGLQFLFEYFSETQRNKGNFPGRFSGRQFSNSRSEMNVSTLELGDSALYLCASSGSLAGRDTQYFGPGTRLTVL.

The chain recombines TRBV6-4 with TRBJ2-6; perhaps TRBD2 as D (6 bases). This CDR3 is 15 amino acids long. Trimming shortened V by 3 bases and J by 1 base, and 7 bases separated the two germline ends. Germline values: CDR1 MRHNA, CDR2 SNTAGT. The CDR3 DNA is TGTGCCAGCAGTGAGGGGGGTTCTGGGGCCAACGTCCTGACTTTC. Amino acid sequence: CASSEGGSGANVLTF.

The J gene is TRBJ1-2, the V gene TRBV19; possible D gene TRBD1, 5 bases. The germline CDR1 and CDR2 sequences are LNHDA and SQIVND (reference sequence). This CDR3 spans 11 amino acids. The V gene lost 5 bases and the J gene lost 8 bases, with 9 bases spanning the gap. The CDR3 is CASSLRGGYTF. In DNA form, the CDR3 reads TGTGCCAGTAGTCTACGGGGGGGCTACACCTTC.

This clone was detected once. The chain employs TRBV2 and TRBJ1-1; no reliable D call. This CDR3 spans 14 amino acids. The germline V gene encodes CDR1 SNHLY and CDR2 FYNNEI. V shed 7 bases and J shed 3 bases, with 15 bases lying between them. The CDR3 DNA follows: TGTGCCAGCACAGAGGGCCGAGTGGACACTGAAGCTTTCTTT. Its translation is CASTEGRVDTEAFF. The full variable domain, its missing parts supplied by reference TRBV2 and TRBJ1-1, is EPEVTQTPSHQVTQMGQEVILRCVPISNHLYFYWYRQILGQKVEFLVSFYNNEISEKSEIFDDQFSVERPDGSNFTLKIRSTKLEDSAMYFCASTEGRVDTEAFFGQGTRLTVV.

The genes are TRBV25-1 and TRBJ2-1; perhaps TRBD1 as D (5 bases). Trimming removed 4 bases at V and 7 bases at J, with 17 bases between. Germline V gives CDR1 MGHDK, CDR2 SYGVNS. CDR3 length equals 15 residues. The CDR3 region is CASSVSQGLGNEQFF. The CDR3 coding sequence is TGTGCCAGCAGTGTTTCCCAGGGTTTGGGAAATGAGCAGTTCTTC.

The CDR3 DNA follows: TGTGCCAGCTCACCAAGTAGCGACCCCAATGAGCAGTTCTTC. Amino acids: CASSPSSDPNEQFF. This chain joins TRBV18 and TRBJ2-1; weak D call: TRBD2 (5 bases). V was pared by 2 bases and J by 6 bases, with 11 bases between. Germline CDR1 and CDR2: KGHSH and LQKENI. The CDR3 length is 14 residues.

The chain combines TRBV7-3 with TRBJ2-1; 10 bases align to TRBD2. The CDR3 is 14 residues long. Germline trimming cut 1 base from V and 7 bases from J; bases unmatched to any gene: 1. Per the germline V gene, CDR1 is SGHTA and CDR2 is FQGTGA. CDR3 sequence (DNA): TGTGCCAGCAGCTTAAATAGCGGGAGGAATGAGCAGTTCTTC. This codes for CASSLNSGRNEQFF.

In its sample, this clone was seen once. This chain joins TRBV27 and TRBJ2-1, with 13 bases lining up with TRBD2. This CDR3 contains 18 residues. The germline V gene has CDR1 MNHEY and CDR2 SMNVEV (reference sequence). After removal of 4 bases from V and 0 bases from J, the junction contained 6 bases not matched to a gene. The DNA for the CDR3 is TGTGCCAGCAGTTATCTGACTAGCGGGAGGTACTCCTACAATGAGCAGTTCTTC. It is translated as CASSYLTSGRYSYNEQFF.

The chain employs TRBV14 and TRBJ2-7, with 10 bases matching TRBD2. V dropped 1 base and J dropped 4; count of bases not matched to a gene: 4. Germline values: CDR1 SGHDN, CDR2 FVKESK. This CDR3 region has 15 residues. The CDR3 DNA reads as TGTGCCAGCAGCCAAGGAGCGGGAGGGCCTTACGAGCAGTACTTC. Amino acids: CASSQGAGGPYEQYF. The full variable domain, rest sourced from reference TRBV14 and TRBJ2-7, is EAGVTQFPSHSVIEKGQTVTLRCDPISGHDNLYWYRRVMGKEIKFLLHFVKESKQDESGMPNNRFLAERTGGTYSTLKVQPAELEDSGVYFCASSQGAGGPYEQYFGPGTRLTVT.

This sequence joins TRBV5-6 and TRBJ1-1; 11 nucleotides match TRBD1. Germline CDR1 is SGHDT and CDR2 is YYEEEE. This CDR3 region has 19 residues. V trimming: 0 bases; J trimming: 6 bases; junction bases outside the gene matches: 16. In DNA form, the CDR3 reads TGTGCCAGCAGCTTGGAAGTCGACCCGGACAGGGGGCGTTGGTCTGAAGCTTTCTTT. Protein product: CASSLEVDPDRGRWSEAFF.

The V gene is TRBV14, the J gene TRBJ2-5; D is unresolved. Germline lookup yields CDR1 SGHDN and CDR2 FVKESK. The CDR3 spans 13 residues. V was trimmed by 6 bases and J by 5 bases, leaving 13 bases between them. The CDR3 spells CASSPNPRETQYF. DNA of the CDR3: TGTGCCAGCAGTCCCAACCCGAGGGAGACCCAGTACTTC.

The V call is TRBV28, the J call TRBJ2-7; 10 bases agree with TRBD1. In germline, CDR1 is MDHEN, CDR2 SYDVKM. With 3 bases clipped from V and 5 bases from J, the junction kept 22 bases outside the gene matches. This CDR3 is built from 20 residues. This CDR3 is CASSFPRGGQGSRKIHEQYF. The CDR3 nucleotides read TGTGCCAGCAGTTTCCCCAGGGGGGGACAGGGGAGCAGAAAAATACACGAGCAGTACTTC.

The genes are TRBV10-3 and TRBJ2-6, with a possible D match to TRBD1 (6 bases). Germline CDR1 ENHRY, CDR2 SYGVKD. Trimming took off 11 bases at V and 2 bases at J, with 10 bases between the two ends. The CDR3 loop spans 13 amino acids. The CDR3 region is CASAGAGANVLTF. The CDR3 bases are TGTGCCTCAGCAGGGGCTGGGGCCAACGTCCTGACTTTC.

The chain carries TRBV29-1 and TRBJ2-7; D is perhaps TRBD1 (6 bases). V lost 6 bases, J lost 0 bases, and 12 bases lay in between. Germline CDR1 reads SQVTM; CDR2 reads ANQGSEA. The CDR3 spans 13 residues. Written as DNA, the CDR3 is TGCAGCGTGGGTCAGGGGCACTCCTACGAGCAGTACTTC. The encoded protein is CSVGQGHSYEQYF.

This clone showed up just a few times. This rearrangement joins TRBV2 to TRBJ1-2; tentative D call: TRBD1 (6 bases). The CDR3 loop spans 13 amino acids. Germline CDR1 is SNHLY and CDR2 is FYNNEI. V lost 3 bases to trimming and J lost 7 bases, with 12 bases between them. The CDR3 bases are TGTGCCAGCAGTGAGGGGGCGTATGGTGGCTACACCTTC. Protein product: CASSEGAYGGYTF. Drawing the rest from reference TRBV2 and TRBJ1-2, the complete variable domain is EPEVTQTPSHQVTQMGQEVILRCVPISNHLYFYWYRQILGQKVEFLVSFYNNEISEKSEIFDDQFSVERPDGSNFTLKIRSTKLEDSAMYFCASSEGAYGGYTFGSGTRLTVV.

This chain connects TRBV28 to TRBJ1-1; TRBD1 agrees at 8 bases. CDR1 and CDR2 (germline): MDHEN, SYDVKM. The J segment lost 6 bases and the V segment lost 1 base, leaving 7 bases of the junction unmatched. This CDR3 is built from 15 residues. CDR3 region: CASSLSDRGLAEAFF. The CDR3 bases are TGTGCCAGCAGTTTATCTGACAGGGGACTGGCTGAAGCTTTCTTT.

The chain is built from TRBV12-5 and TRBJ2-1; TRBD2 might be the D (6 bases). Per germline, CDR1 LGHNT and CDR2 FRNRAP. This CDR3 is 16 amino acids long. V was trimmed by 0 bases and J by 7 bases, leaving 16 bases between them. CDR3 coding DNA: TGTGCTAGTGGTTTGGTGGACGGGACTCCAAGTAATGAGCAGTTCTTC. Encoded protein: CASGLVDGTPSNEQFF.

This clone was counted a single time. The chain employs TRBV5-5 and TRBJ1-5, with D possibly TRBD1 on 5 matching bases. There are 16 residues in the CDR3. The V gene's germline CDR1 is SGHKS and CDR2 YYEKEE (reference sequence). V was clipped by 0 bases and J by 3 bases, with 13 bases between them. CDR3: CASSLAGGVDNQPQHF. The CDR3 DNA reads TGTGCCAGCAGCTTGGCCGGGGGGGTGGACAATCAGCCCCAGCATTTT. Using reference TRBV5-5 and TRBJ1-5 for the parts outside the CDR3, the full variable domain is DAGVTQSPTHLIKTRGQQVTLRCSPISGHKSVSWYQQVLGQGPQFIFQYYEKEERGRGNFPDRFSARQFPNYSSELNVNALLLGDSALYLCASSLAGGVDNQPQHFGDGTRLSIL.

The V and J genes are TRBV25-1 and TRBJ2-7; no clear D gene. Trimming cost V 3 bases and J 5 bases, with 5 bases left between them. This CDR3 comprises 11 residues. Germline loops: CDR1 MGHDK, CDR2 SYGVNS. The CDR3 spells CASSDFDEQYF. The DNA for the CDR3 is TGTGCCAGCAGTGACTTCGACGAGCAGTACTTC.

The V gene is TRBV7-9, the J gene TRBJ2-3; TRBD2 matches 8 bases. Germline values: CDR1 SEHNR, CDR2 FQNEAQ (reference sequence). The CDR3 is made up of 16 amino acids. V trimming: 0 bases; J trimming: 3 bases; junction bases outside the gene matches: 5. The CDR3 nucleotides are TGTGCCAGCAGCTTAGCGCCCAGCGGGAGTACAGATACGCAGTATTTT. Translating it yields CASSLAPSGSTDTQYF.